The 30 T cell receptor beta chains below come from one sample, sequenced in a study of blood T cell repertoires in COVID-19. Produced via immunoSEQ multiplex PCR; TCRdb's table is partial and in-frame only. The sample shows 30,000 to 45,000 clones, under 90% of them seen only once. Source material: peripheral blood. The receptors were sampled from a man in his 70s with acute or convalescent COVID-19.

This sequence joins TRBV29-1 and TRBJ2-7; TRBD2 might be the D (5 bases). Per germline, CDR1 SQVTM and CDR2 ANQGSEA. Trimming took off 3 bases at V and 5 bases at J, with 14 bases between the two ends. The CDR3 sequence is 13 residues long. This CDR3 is CSVEAGVHHEQYF. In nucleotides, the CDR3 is TGCAGCGTTGAGGCCGGGGTGCATCACGAGCAGTACTTC.

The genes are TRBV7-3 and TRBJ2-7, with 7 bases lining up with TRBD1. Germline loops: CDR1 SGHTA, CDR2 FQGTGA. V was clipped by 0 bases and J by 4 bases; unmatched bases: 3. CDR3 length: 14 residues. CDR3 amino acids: CASSLTGQIYEQYF. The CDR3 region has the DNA TGTGCCAGCAGCTTAACGGGACAGATATACGAGCAGTACTTC.

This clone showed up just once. Here the CDR3 DNA reads TGTGCCAGCAGCGTCGGGGAGAACCGGGTCGCAGATACGCAGTATTTT. Translated: CASSVGENRVADTQYF. The J gene is TRBJ2-3, the V gene TRBV9, with D maybe TRBD2 (5 bases). The CDR3 runs 16 residues. Germline loops: CDR1 SGDLS, CDR2 YYNGEE. Trimming shortened V by 2 bases and J by 4 bases, and 17 bases separated the two germline ends.

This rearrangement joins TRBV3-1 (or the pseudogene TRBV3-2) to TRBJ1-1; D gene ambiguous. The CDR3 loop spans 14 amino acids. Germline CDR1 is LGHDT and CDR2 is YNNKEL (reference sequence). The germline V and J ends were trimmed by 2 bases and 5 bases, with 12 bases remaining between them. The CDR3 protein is CASSQIGVGTEAFF. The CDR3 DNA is TGTGCCAGCAGCCAAATCGGGGTTGGGACTGAAGCTTTCTTT.

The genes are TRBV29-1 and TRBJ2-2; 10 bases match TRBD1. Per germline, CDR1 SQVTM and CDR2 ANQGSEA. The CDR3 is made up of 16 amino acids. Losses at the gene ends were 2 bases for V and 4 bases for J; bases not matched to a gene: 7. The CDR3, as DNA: TGCAGCGTTGAACTCCGGGACAGGGGTAGCACCGGGGAGCTGTTTTTT. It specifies CSVELRDRGSTGELFF.

CDR3 residues: CAISGEGYNEQFF. CDR3 coding DNA: TGTGCCATCAGTGGTGAGGGATACAATGAGCAGTTCTTC. The chain recombines TRBV10-3 with TRBJ2-1; weak D call: TRBD2 (5 bases). Germline V CDR1 and CDR2: ENHRY, SYGVKD. V was cut by 4 bases and J by 4 bases, with 8 bases left in between. The CDR3 extends over 13 amino acids.

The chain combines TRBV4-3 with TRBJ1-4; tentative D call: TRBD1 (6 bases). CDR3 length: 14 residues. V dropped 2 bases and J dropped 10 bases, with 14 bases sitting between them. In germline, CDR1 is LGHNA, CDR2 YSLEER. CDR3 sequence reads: CASSQSETGRKLFF. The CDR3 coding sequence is TGCGCCAGCAGCCAATCTGAGACAGGCCGAAAACTGTTTTTT.

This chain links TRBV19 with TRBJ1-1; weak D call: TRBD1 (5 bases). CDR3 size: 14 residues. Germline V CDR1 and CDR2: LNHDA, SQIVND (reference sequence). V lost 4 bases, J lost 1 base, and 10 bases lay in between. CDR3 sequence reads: CASSKQVSNTEAFF. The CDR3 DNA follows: TGTGCCAGTAGTAAACAGGTATCGAACACTGAAGCTTTCTTT.

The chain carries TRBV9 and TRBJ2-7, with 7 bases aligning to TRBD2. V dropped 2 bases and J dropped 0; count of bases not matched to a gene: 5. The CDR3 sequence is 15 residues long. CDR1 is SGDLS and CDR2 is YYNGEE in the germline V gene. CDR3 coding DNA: TGTGCCAGCAGCGTCGGGAGGTACAACTCCTACGAGCAGTACTTC. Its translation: CASSVGRYNSYEQYF. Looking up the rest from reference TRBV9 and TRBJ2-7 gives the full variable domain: DSGVTQTPKHLITATGQRVTLRCSPRSGDLSVYWYQQSLDQGLQFLIQYYNGEERAKGNILERFSAQQFPDLHSELNLSSLELGDSALYFCASSVGRYNSYEQYFGPGTRLTVT.

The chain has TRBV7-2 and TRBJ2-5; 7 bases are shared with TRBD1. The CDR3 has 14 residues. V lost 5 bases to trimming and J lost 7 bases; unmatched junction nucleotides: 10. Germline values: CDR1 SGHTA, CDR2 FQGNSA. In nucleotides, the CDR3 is TGTGCCAGCAGCCCACAGGGGCCGCTCGGGACCCAGTACTTC. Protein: CASSPQGPLGTQYF.

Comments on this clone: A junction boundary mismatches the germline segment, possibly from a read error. The CDR3 sequence: CASRTGGYTIYF. CDR3 DNA: TGTGCCAGCAGGACAGGTGGATACACCATATATTTT. This chain uses TRBV12-3 or TRBV12-4 with TRBJ1-3; weak D call: TRBD1 (6 bases). The CDR3 loop spans 12 amino acids.

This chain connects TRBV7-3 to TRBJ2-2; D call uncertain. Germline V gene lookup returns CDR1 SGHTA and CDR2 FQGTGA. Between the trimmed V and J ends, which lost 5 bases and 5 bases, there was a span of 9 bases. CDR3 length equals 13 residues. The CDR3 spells CASSPGRTGELFF. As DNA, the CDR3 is TGTGCCAGCAGCCCCGGTCGAACCGGGGAGCTGTTTTTT.

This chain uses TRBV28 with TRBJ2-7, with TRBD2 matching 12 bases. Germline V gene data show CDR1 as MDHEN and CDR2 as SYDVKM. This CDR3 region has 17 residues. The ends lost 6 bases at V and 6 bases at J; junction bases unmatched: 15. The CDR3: CASRPEVRLAGVGEQYF. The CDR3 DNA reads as TGTGCCAGCAGGCCCGAGGTGAGACTAGCGGGAGTTGGCGAGCAGTACTTC.

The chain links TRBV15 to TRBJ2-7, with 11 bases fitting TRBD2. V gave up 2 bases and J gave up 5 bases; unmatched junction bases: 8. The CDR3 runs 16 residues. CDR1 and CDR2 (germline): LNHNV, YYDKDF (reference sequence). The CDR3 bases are TGTGCCACCAGCAGAAACCTAGCGGGAGGCCCGGACGAGCAGTACTTC. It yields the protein CATSRNLAGGPDEQYF.

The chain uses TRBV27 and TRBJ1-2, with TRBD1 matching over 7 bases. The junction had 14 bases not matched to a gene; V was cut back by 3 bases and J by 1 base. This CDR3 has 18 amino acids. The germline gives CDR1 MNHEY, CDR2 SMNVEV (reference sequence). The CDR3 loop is CASSLKMTGKGYNYGYTF. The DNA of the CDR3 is TGTGCCAGCAGTTTGAAGATGACAGGGAAAGGCTATAACTATGGCTACACCTTC.

The CDR3 region has the DNA TGCGCCAGCAGCCGGACAGGGGGCATGATGGAGCCCCAGCATTTT. Amino acids: CASSRTGGMMEPQHF. The chain is built from TRBV5-1 and TRBJ1-5; TRBD1 matches 11 bases. The germline CDR1 and CDR2 sequences are SGHRS and YFSETQ. The CDR3 loop spans 15 amino acids. Unmatched junction bases numbered 8, after V lost 4 bases and J lost 8 bases.

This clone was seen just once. The CDR3 sequence is CASSLTGTSVQPQHF. The CDR3 DNA is TGCGCCAGCAGCTTGACAGGGACTAGCGTTCAGCCCCAGCATTTT. The rearrangement uses TRBV5-1 and TRBJ1-5; the D gene is possibly TRBD1 (6 bases). V dropped 1 base and J dropped 6 bases, with 14 bases sitting between them. This CDR3 is 15 amino acids long. The germline V gene encodes CDR1 SGHRS and CDR2 YFSETQ.

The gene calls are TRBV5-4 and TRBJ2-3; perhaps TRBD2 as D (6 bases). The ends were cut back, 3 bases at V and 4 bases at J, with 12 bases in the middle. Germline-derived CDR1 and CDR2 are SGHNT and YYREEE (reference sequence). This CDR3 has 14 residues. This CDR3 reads CASSYTGASDTQYF. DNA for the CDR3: TGTGCCAGCAGCTATACGGGAGCGTCAGATACGCAGTATTTT.

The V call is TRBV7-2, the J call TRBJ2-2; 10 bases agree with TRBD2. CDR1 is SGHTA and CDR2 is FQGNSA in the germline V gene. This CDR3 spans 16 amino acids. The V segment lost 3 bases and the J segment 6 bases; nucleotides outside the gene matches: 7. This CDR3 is CASSLISGRAAGELFF. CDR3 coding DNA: TGTGCCAGCAGCTTGATCAGCGGGAGGGCCGCCGGGGAGCTGTTTTTT.

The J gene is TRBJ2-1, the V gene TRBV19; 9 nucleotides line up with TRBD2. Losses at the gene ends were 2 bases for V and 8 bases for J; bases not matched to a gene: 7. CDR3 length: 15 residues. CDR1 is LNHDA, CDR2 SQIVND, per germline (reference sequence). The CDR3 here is CASSIRRTSDDEQFF. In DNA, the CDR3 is TGTGCCAGTAGTATACGCAGGACTAGCGACGATGAGCAGTTCTTC.

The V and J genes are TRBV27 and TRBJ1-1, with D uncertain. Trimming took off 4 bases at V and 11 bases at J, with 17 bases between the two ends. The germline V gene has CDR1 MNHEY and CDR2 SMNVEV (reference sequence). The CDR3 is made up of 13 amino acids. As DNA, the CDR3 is TGTGCCAGCAGTTCTAAAGTTATGCCGAGGGCTTTCTTT. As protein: CASSSKVMPRAFF.

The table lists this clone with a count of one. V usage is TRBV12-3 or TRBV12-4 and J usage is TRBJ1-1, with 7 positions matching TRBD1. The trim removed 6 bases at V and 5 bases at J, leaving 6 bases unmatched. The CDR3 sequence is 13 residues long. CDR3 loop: CASREGARTEAFF. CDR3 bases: TGTGCCAGCAGGGAGGGGGCGCGGACTGAAGCTTTCTTT.

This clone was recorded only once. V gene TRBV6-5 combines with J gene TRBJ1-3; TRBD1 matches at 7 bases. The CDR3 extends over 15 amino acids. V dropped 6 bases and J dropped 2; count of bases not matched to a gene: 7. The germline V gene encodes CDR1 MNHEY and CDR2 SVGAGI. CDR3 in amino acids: CASSRGTDTGNTIYF. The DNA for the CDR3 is TGTGCCAGCAGCCGAGGGACAGATACTGGAAACACCATATATTTT.

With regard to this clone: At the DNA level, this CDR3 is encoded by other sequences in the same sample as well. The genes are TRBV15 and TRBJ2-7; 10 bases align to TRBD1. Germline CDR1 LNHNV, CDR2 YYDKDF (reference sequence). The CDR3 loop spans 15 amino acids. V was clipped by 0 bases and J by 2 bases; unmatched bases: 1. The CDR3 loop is CATSRDGQGAYEQYF. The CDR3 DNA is TGTGCCACCAGCAGAGACGGACAGGGGGCCTACGAGCAGTACTTC.

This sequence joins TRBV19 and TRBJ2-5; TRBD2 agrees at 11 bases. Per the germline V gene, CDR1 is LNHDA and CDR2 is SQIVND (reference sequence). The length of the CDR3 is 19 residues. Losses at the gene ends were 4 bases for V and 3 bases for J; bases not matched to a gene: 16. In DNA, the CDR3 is TGTGCCAGTAGTACTCCTGGCGGGGGCCTACTAGCGGGAGAAGAGACCCAGTACTTC. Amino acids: CASSTPGGGLLAGEETQYF. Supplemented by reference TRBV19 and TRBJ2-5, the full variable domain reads DGGITQSPKYLFRKEGQNVTLSCEQNLNHDAMYWYRQDPGQGLRLIYYSQIVNDFQKGDIAEGYSVSREKKESFPLTVTSAQKNPTAFYLCASSTPGGGLLAGEETQYFGPGTRLLVL.

CDR3 region: CASSQITRGSTEAFF. The CDR3 DNA reads TGTGCCAGCAGCCAAATTACCAGGGGTAGCACTGAAGCTTTCTTT. This chain joins TRBV14 and TRBJ1-1; a possible D gene is TRBD1 (6 bases). Deletions cut 2 bases from V and 4 bases from J, with 14 bases between. Looked up from germline, CDR1 is SGHDN and CDR2 is FVKESK. The CDR3 covers 15 residues.

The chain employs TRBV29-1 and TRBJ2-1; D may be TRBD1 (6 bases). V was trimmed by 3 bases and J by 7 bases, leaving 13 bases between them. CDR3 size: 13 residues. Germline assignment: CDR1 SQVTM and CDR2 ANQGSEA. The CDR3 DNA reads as TGCAGCGTTGAGGGACAAAAAGGGAATGAGCAGTTCTTC. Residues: CSVEGQKGNEQFF.

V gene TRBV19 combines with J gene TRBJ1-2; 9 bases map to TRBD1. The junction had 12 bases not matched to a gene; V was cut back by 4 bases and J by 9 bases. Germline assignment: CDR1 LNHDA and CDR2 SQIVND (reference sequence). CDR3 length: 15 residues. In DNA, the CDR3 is TGTGCCAGTAGTAGCCCGACAGGGGGAATTGATAGCTACACCTTC. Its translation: CASSSPTGGIDSYTF.

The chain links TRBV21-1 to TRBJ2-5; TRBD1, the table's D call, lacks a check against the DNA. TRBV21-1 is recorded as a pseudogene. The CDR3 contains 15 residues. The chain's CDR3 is CASSNPRWPLWTQYF. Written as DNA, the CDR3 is TGTGCCAGCAGCAACCCCAGGTGGCCGCTGTGGACCCAGTACTTC.

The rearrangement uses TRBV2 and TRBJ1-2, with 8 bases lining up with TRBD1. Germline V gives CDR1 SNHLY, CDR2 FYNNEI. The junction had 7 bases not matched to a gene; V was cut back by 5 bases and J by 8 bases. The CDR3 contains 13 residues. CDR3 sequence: CASSIGQGEGYTF. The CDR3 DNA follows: TGTGCCAGCAGTATCGGACAGGGAGAAGGCTACACCTTC.